This is a list of T cell receptor beta chains from one sample in a study of T cell responses to AZD1222 COVID-19 vaccine. Only in-frame clones appear in the TCRdb table, and some are missing; sequencing was by immunoSEQ multiplex PCR. The sample lists 180,000 or so clones, over 85% seen once, with 1% in the top ten. The specimen was peripheral blood, collected 28 days after the second dose of the MenACWY control vaccine. The receptors were gathered from an adult who received the MenACWY meningococcal vaccine as a control. The CDR3 runs from the conserved cysteine through the conserved F or W. D genes are given only for firm matches. Clone size is not always given. Where it is, it says once, few, many or a class for expanded clones.

V,J,D,size,CDR3,DNA
TRBV2,TRBJ2-5,-,-,CAEGRSGNQETQYF,TGTGCCGAGGGTCGGTCTGGGAACCAAGAGACCCAGTACTTC
TRBV5-1,TRBJ1-2,-,-,CASSLEPANYGYTF,TGCGCCAGCAGCTTGGAACCGGCTAACTATGGCTACACCTTC
TRBV11-2,TRBJ2-5,-,-,CASTPGAQETQYF,TGTGCCAGCACCCCCGGCGCCCAAGAGACCCAGTACTTC
TRBV18,TRBJ2-7,-,-,CASSPIDRTSTEQYF,TGTGCCAGCTCACCGATTGACAGGACCTCGACTGAGCAGTACTTC
TRBV27,TRBJ1-5,TRBD1,-,CASSSLTGGNNQPQHF,TGTGCCAGCAGTTCCCTGACAGGGGGCAACAATCAGCCCCAGCATTTT
TRBV30,TRBJ1-1,-,once,CAWRAQGVTEAFF,TGTGCCTGGAGGGCACAGGGAGTCACTGAAGCTTTCTTT
TRBV4-2,TRBJ1-3,TRBD1,-,CASSLRPPDRDGNTIYF,TGTGCCAGCAGCCTCCGTCCCCCTGACAGGGATGGAAACACCATATATTTT
TRBV29-1,TRBJ1-2,TRBD1,-,CSVGQTGGYGYTF,TGCAGCGTTGGTCAGACAGGGGGCTATGGCTACACCTTC
TRBV19,TRBJ1-2,-,-,CASSMDSYGYTF,TGTGCCAGTAGTATGGACAGCTATGGCTACACCTTC
TRBV28,TRBJ1-1,-,-,CASSGGVPTEAFF,TGTGCCAGCAGTGGCGGGGTTCCGACTGAAGCTTTCTTT